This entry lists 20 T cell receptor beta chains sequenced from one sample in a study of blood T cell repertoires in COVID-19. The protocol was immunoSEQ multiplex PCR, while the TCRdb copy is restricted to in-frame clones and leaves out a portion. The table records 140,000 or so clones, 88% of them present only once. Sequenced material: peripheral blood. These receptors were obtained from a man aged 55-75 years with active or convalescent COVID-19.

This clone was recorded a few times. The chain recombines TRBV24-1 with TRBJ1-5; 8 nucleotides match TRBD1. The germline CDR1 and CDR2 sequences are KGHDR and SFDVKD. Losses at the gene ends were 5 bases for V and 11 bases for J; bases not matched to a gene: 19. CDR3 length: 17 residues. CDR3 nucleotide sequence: TGTGCCACCAGTGGCCCTACCCCCGGGACAGGTGTATTGACCCAGCATTTT. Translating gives CATSGPTPGTGVLTQHF.

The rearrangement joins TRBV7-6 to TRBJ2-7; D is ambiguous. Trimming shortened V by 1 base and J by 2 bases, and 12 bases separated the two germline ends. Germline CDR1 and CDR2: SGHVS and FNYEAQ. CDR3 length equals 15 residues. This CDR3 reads CASSLDPVSTYEQYF. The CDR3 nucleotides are TGTGCCAGCAGCTTAGATCCAGTTTCCACCTACGAGCAGTACTTC.

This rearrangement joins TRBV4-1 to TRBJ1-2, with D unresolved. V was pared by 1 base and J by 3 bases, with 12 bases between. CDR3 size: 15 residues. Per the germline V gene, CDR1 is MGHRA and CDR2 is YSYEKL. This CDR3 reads CASSQVPVQDYGYTF. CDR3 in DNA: TGCGCCAGCAGCCAAGTTCCCGTTCAGGACTATGGCTACACCTTC.

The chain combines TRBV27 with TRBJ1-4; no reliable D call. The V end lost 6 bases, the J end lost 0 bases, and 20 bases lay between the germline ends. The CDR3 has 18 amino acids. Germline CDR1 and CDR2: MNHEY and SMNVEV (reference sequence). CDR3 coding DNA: TGTGCCAGCAGAGTAACGTTATACGGCGGGGCAACTAATGAAAAACTGTTTTTT. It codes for CASRVTLYGGATNEKLFF.

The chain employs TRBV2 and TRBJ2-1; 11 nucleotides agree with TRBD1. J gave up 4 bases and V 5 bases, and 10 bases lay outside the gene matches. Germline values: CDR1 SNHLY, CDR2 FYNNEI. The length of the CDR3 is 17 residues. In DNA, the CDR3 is TGTGCCAGCAGTCTTACCTCCGGGACAGGGGGGTACAATGAGCAGTTCTTC. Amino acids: CASSLTSGTGGYNEQFF. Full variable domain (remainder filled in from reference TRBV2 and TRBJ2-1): EPEVTQTPSHQVTQMGQEVILRCVPISNHLYFYWYRQILGQKVEFLVSFYNNEISEKSEIFDDQFSVERPDGSNFTLKIRSTKLEDSAMYFCASSLTSGTGGYNEQFFGPGTRLTVL.

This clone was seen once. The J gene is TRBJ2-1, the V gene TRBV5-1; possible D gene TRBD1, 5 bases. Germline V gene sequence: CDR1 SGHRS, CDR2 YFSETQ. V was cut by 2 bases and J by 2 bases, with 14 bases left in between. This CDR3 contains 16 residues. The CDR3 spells CASSFLRGRTYNEQFF. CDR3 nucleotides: TGCGCCAGCAGCTTTTTAAGGGGTCGTACCTACAATGAGCAGTTCTTC.

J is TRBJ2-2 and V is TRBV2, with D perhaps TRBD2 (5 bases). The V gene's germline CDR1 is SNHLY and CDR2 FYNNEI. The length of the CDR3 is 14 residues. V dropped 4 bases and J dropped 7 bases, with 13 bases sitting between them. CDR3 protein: CASSVSGSIGELFF. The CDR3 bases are TGTGCCAGCAGTGTGTCTGGGAGTATCGGGGAGCTGTTTTTT.

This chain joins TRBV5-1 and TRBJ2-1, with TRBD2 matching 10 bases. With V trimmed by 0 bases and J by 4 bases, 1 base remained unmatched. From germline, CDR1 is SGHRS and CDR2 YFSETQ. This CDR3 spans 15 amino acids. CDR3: CASSLASGSYNEQFF. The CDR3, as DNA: TGCGCCAGCAGCTTGGCTAGCGGGAGTTACAATGAGCAGTTCTTC.

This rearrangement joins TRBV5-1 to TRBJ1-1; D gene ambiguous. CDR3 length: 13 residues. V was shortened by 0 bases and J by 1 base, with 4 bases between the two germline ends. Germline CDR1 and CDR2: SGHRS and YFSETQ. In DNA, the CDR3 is TGCGCCAGCAGCTTGGACAGGAACACTGAAGCTTTCTTT. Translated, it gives CASSLDRNTEAFF.

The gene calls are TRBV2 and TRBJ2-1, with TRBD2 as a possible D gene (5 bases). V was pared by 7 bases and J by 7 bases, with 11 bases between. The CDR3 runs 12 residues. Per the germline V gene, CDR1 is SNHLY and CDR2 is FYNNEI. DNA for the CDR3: TGTGCCAGCAAGCCCACGGGAAATGAGCAGTTCTTC. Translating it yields CASKPTGNEQFF.

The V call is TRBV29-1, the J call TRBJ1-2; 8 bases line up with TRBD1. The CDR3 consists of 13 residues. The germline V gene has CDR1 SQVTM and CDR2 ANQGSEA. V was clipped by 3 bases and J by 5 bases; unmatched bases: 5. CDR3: CSVEAGGEYGYTF. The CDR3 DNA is TGCAGCGTTGAGGCAGGGGGCGAGTATGGCTACACCTTC.

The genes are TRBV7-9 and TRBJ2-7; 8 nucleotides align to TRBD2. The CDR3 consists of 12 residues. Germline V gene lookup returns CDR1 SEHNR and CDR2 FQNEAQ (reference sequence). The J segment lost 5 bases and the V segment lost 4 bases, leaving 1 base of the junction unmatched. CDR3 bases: TGTGCCAGCAGCTCGGGACTAGACGAGCAGTACTTC. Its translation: CASSSGLDEQYF.

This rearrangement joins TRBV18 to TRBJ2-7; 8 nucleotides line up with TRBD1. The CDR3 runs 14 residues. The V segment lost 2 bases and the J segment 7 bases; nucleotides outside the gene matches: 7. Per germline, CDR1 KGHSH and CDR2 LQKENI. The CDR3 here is CASSPSDREWEQYF. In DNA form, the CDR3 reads TGTGCCAGCTCACCATCGGACAGGGAGTGGGAGCAGTACTTC. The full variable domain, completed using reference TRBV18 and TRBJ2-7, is NAGVMQNPRHLVRRRGQEARLRCSPMKGHSHVYWYRQLPEEGLKFMVYLQKENIIDESGMPKERFSAEFPKEGPSILRIQQVVRGDSAAYFCASSPSDREWEQYFGPGTRLTVT.

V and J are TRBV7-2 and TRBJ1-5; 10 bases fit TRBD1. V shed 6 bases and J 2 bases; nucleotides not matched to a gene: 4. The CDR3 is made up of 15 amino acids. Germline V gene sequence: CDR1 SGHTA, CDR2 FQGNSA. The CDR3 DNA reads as TGTGCCAGCAGTTTGGACAGGGGGGGCAATCAGCCCCAGCATTTT. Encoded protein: CASSLDRGGNQPQHF.

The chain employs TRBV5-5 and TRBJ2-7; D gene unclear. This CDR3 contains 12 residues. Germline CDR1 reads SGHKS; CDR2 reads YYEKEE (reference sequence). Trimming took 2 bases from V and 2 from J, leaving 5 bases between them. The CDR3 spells CASSFGPYEQYF. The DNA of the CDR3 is TGTGCCAGCAGCTTTGGGCCCTACGAGCAGTACTTC.

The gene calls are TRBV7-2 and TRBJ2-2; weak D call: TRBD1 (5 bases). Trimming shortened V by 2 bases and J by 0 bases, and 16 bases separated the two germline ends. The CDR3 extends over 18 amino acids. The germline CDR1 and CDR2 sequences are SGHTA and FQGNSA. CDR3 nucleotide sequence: TGTGCCAGCAGCTTATGGGGCATCGGCGTCACGAACACCGGGGAGCTGTTTTTT. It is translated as CASSLWGIGVTNTGELFF.

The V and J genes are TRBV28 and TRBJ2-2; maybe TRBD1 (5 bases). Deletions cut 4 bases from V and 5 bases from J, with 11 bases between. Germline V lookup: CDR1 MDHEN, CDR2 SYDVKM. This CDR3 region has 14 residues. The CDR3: CASSYQGFTGELFF. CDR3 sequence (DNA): TGTGCCAGCAGTTATCAGGGATTTACCGGGGAGCTGTTTTTT.

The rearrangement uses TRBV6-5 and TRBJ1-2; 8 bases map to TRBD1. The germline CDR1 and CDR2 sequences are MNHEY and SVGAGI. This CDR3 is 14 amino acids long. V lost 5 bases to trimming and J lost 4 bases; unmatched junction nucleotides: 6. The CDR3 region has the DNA TGTGCCAGCAGTCCAATAACAGGGGGCTATGGCTACACCTTC. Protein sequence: CASSPITGGYGYTF.

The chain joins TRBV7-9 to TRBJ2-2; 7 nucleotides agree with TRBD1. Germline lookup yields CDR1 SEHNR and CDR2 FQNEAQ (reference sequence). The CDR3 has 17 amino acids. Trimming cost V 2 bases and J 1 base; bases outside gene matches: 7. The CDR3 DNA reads TGTGCCAGCAGCTTAATCCGACAGGGCTTGAACACCGGGGAGCTGTTTTTT. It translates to CASSLIRQGLNTGELFF.

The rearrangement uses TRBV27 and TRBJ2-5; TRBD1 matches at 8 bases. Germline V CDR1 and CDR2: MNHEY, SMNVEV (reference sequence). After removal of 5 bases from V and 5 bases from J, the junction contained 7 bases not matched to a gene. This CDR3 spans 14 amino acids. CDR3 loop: CASSLQGAGETQYF. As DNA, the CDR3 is TGTGCCAGCAGTCTCCAGGGGGCGGGGGAGACCCAGTACTTC.